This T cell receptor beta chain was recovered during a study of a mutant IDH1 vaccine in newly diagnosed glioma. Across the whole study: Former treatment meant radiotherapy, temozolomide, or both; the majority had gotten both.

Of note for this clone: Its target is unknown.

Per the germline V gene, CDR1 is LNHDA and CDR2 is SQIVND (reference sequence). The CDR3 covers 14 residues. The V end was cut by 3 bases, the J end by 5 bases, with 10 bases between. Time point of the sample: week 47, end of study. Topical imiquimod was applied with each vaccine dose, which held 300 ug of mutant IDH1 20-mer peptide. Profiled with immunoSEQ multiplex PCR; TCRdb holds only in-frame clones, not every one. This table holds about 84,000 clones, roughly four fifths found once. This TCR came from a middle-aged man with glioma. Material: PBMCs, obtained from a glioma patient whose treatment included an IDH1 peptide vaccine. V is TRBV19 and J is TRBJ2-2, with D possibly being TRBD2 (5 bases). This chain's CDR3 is CASSITSGTGELFF. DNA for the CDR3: TGTGCCAGTAGTATTACTAGTGGGACCGGGGAGCTGTTTTTT.